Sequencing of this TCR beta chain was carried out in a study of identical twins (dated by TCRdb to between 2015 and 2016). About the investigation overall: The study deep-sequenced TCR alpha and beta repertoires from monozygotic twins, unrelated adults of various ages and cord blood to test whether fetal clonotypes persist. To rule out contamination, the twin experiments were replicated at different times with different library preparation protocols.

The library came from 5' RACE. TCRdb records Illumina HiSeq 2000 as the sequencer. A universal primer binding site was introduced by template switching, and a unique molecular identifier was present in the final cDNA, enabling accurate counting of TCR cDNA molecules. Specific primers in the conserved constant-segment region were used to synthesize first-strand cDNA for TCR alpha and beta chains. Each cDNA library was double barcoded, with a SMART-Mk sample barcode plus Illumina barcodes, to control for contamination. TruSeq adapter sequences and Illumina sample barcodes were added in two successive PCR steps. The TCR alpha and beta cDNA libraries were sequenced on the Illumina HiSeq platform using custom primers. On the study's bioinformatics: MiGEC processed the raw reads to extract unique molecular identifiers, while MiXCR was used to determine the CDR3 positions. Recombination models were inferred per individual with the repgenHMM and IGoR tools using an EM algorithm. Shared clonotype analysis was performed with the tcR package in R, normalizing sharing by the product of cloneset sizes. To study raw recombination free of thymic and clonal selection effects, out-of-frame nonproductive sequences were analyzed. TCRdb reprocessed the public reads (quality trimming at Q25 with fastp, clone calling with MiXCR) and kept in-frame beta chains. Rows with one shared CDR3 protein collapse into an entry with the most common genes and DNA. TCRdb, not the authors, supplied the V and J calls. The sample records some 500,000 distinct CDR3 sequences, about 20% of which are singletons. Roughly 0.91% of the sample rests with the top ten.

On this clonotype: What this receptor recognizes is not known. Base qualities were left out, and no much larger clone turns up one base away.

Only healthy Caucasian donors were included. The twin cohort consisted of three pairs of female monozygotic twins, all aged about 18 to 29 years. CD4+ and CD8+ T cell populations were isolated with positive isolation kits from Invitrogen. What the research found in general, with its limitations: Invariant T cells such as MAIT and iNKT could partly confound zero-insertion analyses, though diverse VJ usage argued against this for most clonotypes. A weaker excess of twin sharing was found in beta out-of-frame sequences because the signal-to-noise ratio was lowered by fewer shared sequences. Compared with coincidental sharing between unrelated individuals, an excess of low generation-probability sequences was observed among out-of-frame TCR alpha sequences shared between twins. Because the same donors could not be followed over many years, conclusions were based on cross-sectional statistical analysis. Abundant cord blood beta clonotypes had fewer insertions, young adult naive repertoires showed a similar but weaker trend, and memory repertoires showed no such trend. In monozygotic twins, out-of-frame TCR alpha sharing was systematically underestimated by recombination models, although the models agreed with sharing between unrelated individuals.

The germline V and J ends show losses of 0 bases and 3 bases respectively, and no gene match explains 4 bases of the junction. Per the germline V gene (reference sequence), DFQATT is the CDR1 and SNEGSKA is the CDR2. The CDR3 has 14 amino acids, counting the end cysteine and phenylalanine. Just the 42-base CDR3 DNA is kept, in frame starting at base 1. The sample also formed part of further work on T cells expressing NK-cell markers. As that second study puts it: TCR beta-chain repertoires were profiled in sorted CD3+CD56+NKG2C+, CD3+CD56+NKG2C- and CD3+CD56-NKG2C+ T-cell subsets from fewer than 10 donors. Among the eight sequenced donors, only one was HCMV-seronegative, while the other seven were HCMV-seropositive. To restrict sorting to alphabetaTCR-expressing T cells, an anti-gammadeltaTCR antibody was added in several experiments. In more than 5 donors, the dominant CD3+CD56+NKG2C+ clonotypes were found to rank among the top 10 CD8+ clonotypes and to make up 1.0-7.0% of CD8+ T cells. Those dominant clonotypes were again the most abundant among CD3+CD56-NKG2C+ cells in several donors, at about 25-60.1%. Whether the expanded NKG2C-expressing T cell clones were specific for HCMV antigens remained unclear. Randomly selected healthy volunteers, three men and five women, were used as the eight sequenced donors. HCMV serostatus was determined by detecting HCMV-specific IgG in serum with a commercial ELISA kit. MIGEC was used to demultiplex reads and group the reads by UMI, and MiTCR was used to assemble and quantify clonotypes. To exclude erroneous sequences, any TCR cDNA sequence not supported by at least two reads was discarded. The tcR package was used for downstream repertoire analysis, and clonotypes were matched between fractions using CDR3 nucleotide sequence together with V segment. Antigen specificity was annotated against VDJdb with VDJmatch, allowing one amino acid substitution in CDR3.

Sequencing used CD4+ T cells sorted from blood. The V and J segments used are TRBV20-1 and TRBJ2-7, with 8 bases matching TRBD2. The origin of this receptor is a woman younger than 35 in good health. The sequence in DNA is TGCAGTGCTAGAGATCTAGCGGGCAACTACGAGCAGTACTTC. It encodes CSARDLAGNYEQYF.